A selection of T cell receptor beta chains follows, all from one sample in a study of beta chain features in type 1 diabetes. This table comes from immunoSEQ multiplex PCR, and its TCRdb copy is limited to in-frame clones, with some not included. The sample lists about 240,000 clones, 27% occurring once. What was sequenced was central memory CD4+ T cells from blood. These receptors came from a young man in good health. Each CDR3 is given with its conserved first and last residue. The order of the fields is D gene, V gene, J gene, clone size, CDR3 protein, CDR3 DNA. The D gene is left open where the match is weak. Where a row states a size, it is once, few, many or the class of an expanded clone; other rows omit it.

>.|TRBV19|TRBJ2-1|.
CASTRDSSYNEQFF
TGTGCCAGTACTCGGGACTCTTCCTACAATGAGCAGTTCTTC
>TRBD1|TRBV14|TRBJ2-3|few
CASSPHPGGGSTDTQYF
TGTGCCAGCAGCCCACATCCAGGGGGCGGTAGCACAGATACGCAGTATTTT
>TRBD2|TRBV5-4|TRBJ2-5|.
CASSPEAGPQETQYF
TGTGCCAGCAGCCCAGAAGCGGGGCCTCAAGAGACCCAGTACTTC
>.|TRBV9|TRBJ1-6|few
CASSPHGRASPLHF
TGTGCCAGCAGCCCCCATGGGAGGGCATCACCCCTCCACTTT
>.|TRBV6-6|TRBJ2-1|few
CASSYSTLPMKQFF
TGTGCCAGCAGTTACTCGACACTGCCAATGAAGCAGTTCTTC
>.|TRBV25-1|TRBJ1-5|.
CASSEPGGATSNQPQHF
TGTGCCAGCAGTGAACCGGGGGGCGCGACTAGCAATCAGCCCCAGCATTTT
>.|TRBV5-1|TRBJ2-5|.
CASSLEGKTDRETQYF
TGCGCCAGCAGCTTGGAGGGAAAGACGGACCGAGAGACCCAGTACTTC
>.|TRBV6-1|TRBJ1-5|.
CASSEGGARYQPQHF
TGTGCCAGCAGTGAAGGGGGGGCGAGGTATCAGCCCCAGCATTTT
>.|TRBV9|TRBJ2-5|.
CASSVEAQGGETQYF
TGTGCCAGCAGCGTAGAGGCCCAAGGGGGAGAGACCCAGTACTTC
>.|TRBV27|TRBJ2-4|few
CASTPVGAAKNIQYF
TGTGCCAGCACCCCCGTTGGGGCCGCCAAAAACATTCAGTACTTC
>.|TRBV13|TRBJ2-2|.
CASSPTEGGELFF
TGTGCCAGCAGCCCCACGGAGGGCGGGGAGCTGTTTTTT
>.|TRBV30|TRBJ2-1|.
CACLPGYNEQFF
TGTGCCTGTCTACCGGGTTACAATGAGCAGTTCTTC
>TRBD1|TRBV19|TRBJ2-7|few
CASSTARTGGAHEQYF
TGTGCCAGTAGTACCGCTAGGACAGGGGGCGCCCACGAGCAGTACTTC
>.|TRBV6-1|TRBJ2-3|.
CASSYHDTQYF
TGTGCCAGCAGTTATCATGATACGCAGTATTTT
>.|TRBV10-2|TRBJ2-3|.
CASSGVSPDTQYF
TGCGCCAGCAGTGGCGTAAGTCCGGATACGCAGTATTTT
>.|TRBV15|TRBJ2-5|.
CATSRGLGAQETQYF
TGTGCCACCAGCAGAGGACTCGGGGCACAAGAGACCCAGTACTTC
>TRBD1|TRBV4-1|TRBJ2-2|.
CASSQVPPRGSTGELFF
TGCGCCAGCAGCCAAGTCCCTCCCAGGGGGAGCACCGGGGAGCTGTTTTTT
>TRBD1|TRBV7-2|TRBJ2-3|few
CASSLPGQLTDTQYF
TGTGCCAGCAGCTTACCGGGACAGCTGACAGATACGCAGTATTTT
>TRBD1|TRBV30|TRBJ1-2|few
CAWRQRDSPNYGYTF
TGTGCCTGGAGACAACGGGACAGCCCAAACTATGGCTACACCTTC
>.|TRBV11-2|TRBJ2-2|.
CASSLQGGDTGELFF
TGTGCCAGCAGCTTACAGGGTGGGGACACCGGGGAGCTGTTTTTT
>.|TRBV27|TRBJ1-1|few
CASSFRGRNTEAFF
TGTGCCAGCAGTTTCCGGGGGAGGAACACTGAAGCTTTCTTT
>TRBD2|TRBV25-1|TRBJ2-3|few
CASSEPIETSDKYF
TGTGCCAGCAGTGAACCTATTGAAACTAGCGACAAGTATTTT
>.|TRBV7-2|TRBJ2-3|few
CASSLGGDYTDTQYF
TGTGCCAGCAGCTTAGGGGGCGACTACACAGATACGCAGTATTTT
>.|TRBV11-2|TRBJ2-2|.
CASSVTGYSGGELFF
TGTGCCAGCAGCGTTACAGGGTACTCCGGCGGGGAGCTGTTTTTT
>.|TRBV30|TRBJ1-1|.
CAWSSPERRSEAFF
TGTGCCTGGAGTTCCCCTGAAAGGCGGTCTGAAGCTTTCTTT
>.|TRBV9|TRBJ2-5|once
CASSRRGRGETQYF
TGTGCCAGCAGCCGCAGGGGAAGAGGGGAGACCCAGTACTTC
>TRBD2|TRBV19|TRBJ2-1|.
CASSIGGGRGYNEQFF
TGTGCCAGTAGTATAGGAGGCGGGAGGGGTTACAATGAGCAGTTCTTC